Presented here are 27 T cell receptor beta chains from one specimen sequenced in a study of cytomegalovirus exposure and HLA in healthy donors (dated by TCRdb to 2017 to 2019). Library creation used the immunoSEQ multiplex PCR assay. The source is immuneACCESS, and TCRdb retained only in-frame sequences with V and J called. Part of the clones is not carried over; for the studies checked, unresolved V genes explain less than half of this, and the remainder is unexplained. Counted in this sample were about 120,000 clones; 80% to 90% of them appeared once. The leading ten clones occupy 0.95% to 1.5% of the sample. Sequenced: PBMCs. The receptors shown here come from a woman between 18 and 29 years old in good health and CMV-seronegative.

The rearrangement uses TRBV27 and TRBJ1-1; D is uncertain. CDR1 is MNHEY, CDR2 SMNVEV, per germline (reference sequence). Trimming took 5 bases from V and 5 from J, leaving 18 bases between them. There are 15 residues in the CDR3. The CDR3 DNA is TGTGCCAGCAGTGTCCGCGGTGCACGGGTAACTGAAGCTTTCTTT. Encoded protein: CASSVRGARVTEAFF.

V usage is TRBV27 and J usage is TRBJ1-5, with D possibly being TRBD1 (6 bases). The CDR3 is 14 residues long. Looked up from germline, CDR1 is MNHEY and CDR2 is SMNVEV (reference sequence). Trimming cost V 5 bases and J 7 bases, with 15 bases left between them. Here the CDR3 reads CASSPVTDRQPQHF. CDR3 DNA: TGTGCCAGCAGTCCCGTTACCGACAGGCAGCCCCAGCATTTT.

This chain uses TRBV27 with TRBJ1-2; TRBD1 matches 8 bases. This CDR3 has 14 residues. Germline V lookup: CDR1 MNHEY, CDR2 SMNVEV (reference sequence). V was clipped by 0 bases and J by 8 bases; unmatched bases: 5. The CDR3 DNA reads TGTGCCAGCAGTTTATCGGCAGGGGGCTACGGCTACACCTTC. Protein sequence: CASSLSAGGYGYTF.

This clone was seen a single time. CDR3 coding DNA: TGCAGCGTTTCCGGGCGCCAAGGGGTCTATGGCTACACCTTC. It encodes CSVSGRQGVYGYTF. This chain joins TRBV29-1 and TRBJ1-2, with a weak D call TRBD1 (5 bases). Trimming left V 5 bases short and J 4 bases short, with 17 bases between. This CDR3 comprises 14 residues. Per the germline V gene, CDR1 is SQVTM and CDR2 is ANQGSEA.

This chain connects TRBV4-2 to TRBJ2-1, with TRBD1 as a possible D gene (5 bases). The CDR3 consists of 14 residues. From germline, CDR1 is LGHNA and CDR2 YNFKEQ. The V end lost 3 bases, the J end lost 7 bases, and 13 bases lay between the germline ends. The CDR3: CASSQSLGPNEQFF. The CDR3 DNA sequence: TGTGCCAGCAGCCAGAGTCTGGGGCCAAATGAGCAGTTCTTC.

This chain links TRBV11-3 with TRBJ2-5; D possibly corresponds to TRBD2 (6 bases). CDR3 length: 16 amino acids. With 0 bases removed from V and 5 bases from J, the gap between germline ends came to 16 bases. Germline assignment: CDR1 SGHNT and CDR2 YENEEA. The CDR3 reads CASSLDAARGDETQYF. The CDR3 DNA sequence: TGTGCCAGCAGCTTAGATGCCGCGCGGGGCGATGAGACCCAGTACTTC.

This clone has more than one count but fewer than ten. V and J are TRBV21-1 and TRBJ2-1; the D call of TRBD1 is as the table states it, not checked on the DNA. TRBV21-1 corresponds to a pseudogene. The length of the CDR3 is 13 residues. In DNA form, the CDR3 reads TGTGCCAGCGCGAGAGACAAGTACAATGAGCAGTTCTTC. Encoded protein: CASARDKYNEQFF.

The J gene is TRBJ2-7, the V gene TRBV27, with 8 positions matching TRBD1. Germline loops: CDR1 MNHEY, CDR2 SMNVEV (reference sequence). V gave up 3 bases and J gave up 6 bases; unmatched junction bases: 16. CDR3 size: 17 residues. This CDR3 reads CASSFGTGLGRIGEQYF. CDR3 nucleotide sequence: TGTGCCAGCAGTTTCGGGACAGGTCTAGGTCGGATAGGCGAGCAGTACTTC.

The chain uses TRBV7-9 and TRBJ1-3, with 7 bases identical to TRBD1. This CDR3 has 15 amino acids. V was clipped by 5 bases and J by 7 bases; unmatched bases: 11. The germline V gene has CDR1 SEHNR and CDR2 FQNEAQ (reference sequence). The CDR3 loop is CASSPRRGQENTIYF. CDR3 in DNA: TGTGCCAGCAGCCCCCGAAGGGGGCAGGAGAACACCATATATTTT.

This sequence joins TRBV13 and TRBJ2-1, with TRBD2 matching 8 bases. The CDR3 is 16 residues long. Unmatched junction bases numbered 11, after V lost 6 bases and J lost 4 bases. Looked up from germline, CDR1 is PRHDT and CDR2 is FYEKMQ (reference sequence). The CDR3 loop is CASSSAGLVAYNEQFF. The CDR3 nucleotides read TGTGCCAGCAGTTCCGCGGGACTAGTGGCATACAATGAGCAGTTCTTC.

The rearrangement uses TRBV10-1 and TRBJ2-3, with D possibly TRBD1 on 6 matching bases. CDR1 is WNHNN and CDR2 is SYGVQD in the germline V gene (reference sequence). Trimming took off 5 bases at V and 6 bases at J, with 15 bases between the two ends. This CDR3 spans 14 amino acids. This CDR3 reads CASSQTGRRDTQYF. CDR3 DNA: TGCGCCAGCAGTCAAACAGGGAGACGGGATACGCAGTATTTT.

The chain uses TRBV6-1 and TRBJ2-6; D is ambiguous. The length of the CDR3 is 13 residues. Looked up from germline, CDR1 is MNHNS and CDR2 is SASEGT. V lost 8 bases to trimming and J lost 0 bases, with 5 bases between them. The CDR3 here is CASELSGANVLTF. The CDR3 DNA sequence: TGTGCCAGCGAGCTCTCTGGGGCCAACGTCCTGACTTTC.

V usage is TRBV10-3 and J usage is TRBJ2-7; the match to TRBD1 covers 7 bases. The CDR3 totals 15 residues. Germline values: CDR1 ENHRY, CDR2 SYGVKD. J gave up 0 bases and V 6 bases, and 8 bases lay outside the gene matches. CDR3 loop: CAIRGTVLNSYEQYF. The DNA for the CDR3 is TGTGCCATCAGGGGGACAGTCTTGAACTCCTACGAGCAGTACTTC.

The chain uses TRBV5-1 and TRBJ2-2, with TRBD2 matching over 9 bases. The CDR3 consists of 16 residues. The germline CDR1 and CDR2 sequences are SGHRS and YFSETQ. V lost 3 bases and J lost 6; bases outside the gene matches: 9. The CDR3 loop reads CASSSGIAGVAGELFF. CDR3 DNA: TGCGCCAGCAGCTCGGGGATAGCGGGGGTAGCCGGGGAGCTGTTTTTT.

V is TRBV7-7 and J is TRBJ2-7; no reliable D call. Trimming removed 1 base at V and 4 bases at J, with 14 bases between. The CDR3 consists of 15 residues. Germline V gene sequence: CDR1 SSHAT, CDR2 FNYEAQ (reference sequence). CDR3 sequence: CASSLGLGGTYEQYF. DNA for the CDR3: TGTGCCAGCAGCTTAGGACTTGGCGGAACTTACGAGCAGTACTTC. Based on the CDR3 plus reference TRBV7-7 and TRBJ2-7, the full variable domain is GAGVSQSPRYKVTKRGQDVTLRCDPISSHATLYWYQQALGQGPEFLTYFNYEAQPDKSGLPSDRFSAERPEGSISTLTIQRTEQRDSAMYRCASSLGLGGTYEQYFGPGTRLTVT.

The chain is built from TRBV9 and TRBJ1-6; 7 bases align to TRBD1. This CDR3 region has 14 residues. Germline V gives CDR1 SGDLS, CDR2 YYNGEE. V shed 0 bases and J 7 bases; nucleotides not matched to a gene: 1. This CDR3 reads CASSVGQGNSPLHF. The DNA for the CDR3 is TGTGCCAGCAGCGTAGGACAGGGAAATTCACCCCTCCACTTT.

J is TRBJ2-1 and V is TRBV18; D may be TRBD1 (7 bases). V was pared by 0 bases and J by 9 bases, with 24 bases between. CDR1 is KGHSH, CDR2 LQKENI, per germline. The CDR3 covers 18 residues. CDR3 in amino acids: CASSPPKEGAGLVGEQFF. The CDR3 region has the DNA TGTGCCAGCTCACCACCGAAGGAGGGGGCGGGGCTAGTTGGTGAGCAGTTCTTC.

This chain connects TRBV6-5 to TRBJ1-1; D unclear. V lost 2 bases and J lost 1, with 5 bases in between. The germline V gene encodes CDR1 MNHEY and CDR2 SVGAGI. The CDR3 has 13 residues. CDR3 residues: CASSYTENTEAFF. DNA of the CDR3: TGTGCCAGCAGTTACACAGAGAACACTGAAGCTTTCTTT.

The chain links TRBV6-1 to TRBJ2-6; D gene unclear. Germline V gene data show CDR1 as MNHNS and CDR2 as SASEGT. The CDR3 has 16 amino acids. Trimming removed 1 base from V and 0 bases from J, with 7 bases in between. The CDR3: CASSEDEVSGANVLTF. CDR3 nucleotide sequence: TGTGCCAGCAGTGAAGATGAGGTCTCTGGGGCCAACGTCCTGACTTTC.

The CDR3 sequence is CASSMLAGGPYNEQFF. The CDR3 region has the DNA TGTGCCAGCAGCATGCTAGCGGGGGGGCCCTACAATGAGCAGTTCTTC. The chain has TRBV5-6 and TRBJ2-1; 12 positions match TRBD2. The length of the CDR3 is 16 residues. The V gene's germline CDR1 is SGHDT and CDR2 YYEEEE. The V gene end was trimmed by 4 bases and the J gene end by 2 bases; junction bases not matched to a gene: 4.

This rearrangement joins TRBV9 to TRBJ2-5; tentative D call: TRBD2 (6 bases). The V and J ends lost 2 bases and 5 bases respectively, with 13 bases between them. This CDR3 comprises 14 residues. Looked up from germline, CDR1 is SGDLS and CDR2 is YYNGEE. CDR3: CASSVGGAGETQYF. CDR3 nucleotide sequence: TGTGCCAGCAGCGTTGGAGGGGCAGGGGAGACCCAGTACTTC.

The chain employs TRBV4-1 and TRBJ1-3, with D unclear. CDR3 length: 15 residues. V gave up 0 bases and J gave up 2 bases, with 8 bases separating them. The germline V gene encodes CDR1 MGHRA and CDR2 YSYEKL. CDR3 amino acids: CASSQEFLPGNTIYF. CDR3 nucleotide sequence: TGCGCCAGCAGCCAAGAATTCCTCCCTGGAAACACCATATATTTT.

J is TRBJ1-6 and V is TRBV7-9, with 8 bases lining up with TRBD1. The length of the CDR3 is 15 residues. Germline CDR1 SEHNR, CDR2 FQNEAQ (reference sequence). J gave up 9 bases and V 5 bases, and 9 bases lay outside the gene matches. The CDR3 DNA follows: TGTGCCAGCAGCCCCCCTCCCGGGACAGGTTCACCCCTCCACTTT. It encodes CASSPPPGTGSPLHF.

CDR3 amino acids: CASSIEPGQGGGYTF. In DNA, the CDR3 is TGCGCCAGCAGCATAGAACCGGGACAGGGAGGAGGCTACACCTTC. The rearrangement uses TRBV5-1 and TRBJ1-2; 9 nucleotides match TRBD1. Germline loops: CDR1 SGHRS, CDR2 YFSETQ. The trim removed 4 bases at V and 8 bases at J, leaving 12 bases unmatched. CDR3 length: 15 amino acids.

The chain couples TRBV6-5 to TRBJ2-7, with a tentative D call TRBD1 (5 bases). The germline gives CDR1 MNHEY, CDR2 SVGAGI. Deletions cut 0 bases from V and 7 bases from J, with 19 bases between. The CDR3 has 16 residues. The CDR3 DNA is TGTGCCAGCAGTTACTCATTGCAGGGAAGTGTGCGGGAGCAGTACTTC. Its translation is CASSYSLQGSVREQYF.

CDR3 DNA: TGTGCCAGCAGCCCCTGGGACAGGGTCTACGAGCAGTACTTC. It yields the protein CASSPWDRVYEQYF. The rearrangement links TRBV7-9 to TRBJ2-7; TRBD1 aligns across 9 bases. The germline gives CDR1 SEHNR, CDR2 FQNEAQ (reference sequence). V lost 5 bases and J lost 3; bases outside the gene matches: 5. The CDR3 runs to 14 residues.

This clone has a single count. This chain links TRBV4-1 with TRBJ1-6, with D hard to call. Trimming shortened V by 0 bases and J by 6 bases, and 15 bases separated the two germline ends. The V gene's germline CDR1 is MGHRA and CDR2 YSYEKL. The CDR3 has 17 residues. CDR3 DNA: TGCGCCAGCAGCCAAGATCATTTAGCAGGACTTAATTCACCCCTCCACTTT. Its protein is CASSQDHLAGLNSPLHF.